This T cell receptor beta chain is drawn from a study of blood T cell dynamics during melanoma immunotherapy. For this clone: Its antigen is as yet unknown.

Points from the study as a whole: Disease-control patients, not progressors, showed rising cfDNA rearrangement scores by W3.

The time point denotes: pre-treatment baseline. Germline CDR1 is MDHEN and CDR2 is SYDVKM. This CDR3 is 18 amino acids long. V shed 6 bases and J shed 0 bases, with 22 bases lying between them. A fixed 40 ng of plasma cfDNA was loaded per sample. Profiling relied on immunoSEQ multiplex PCR, and the TCRdb table lists in-frame clones only, not all of them. The sample shows about 800 clones, around nine tenths of them seen only once. This clonotype was obtained from a human donor with melanoma. Sequencing used cell-free DNA from blood, obtained from a patient treated with checkpoint blockade. The chain recombines TRBV28 with TRBJ2-3; D tentatively fits TRBD1 or TRBD2 (6 bases each). The CDR3, as DNA: TGTGCCAGCAGAACAAGGATGGGGGGCGGAGGAAGCACAGATACGCAGTATTTT. This codes for CASRTRMGGGGSTDTQYF.